Shown below are 13 T cell receptor beta chains from a single sample sequenced in a study of cytomegalovirus exposure and HLA in healthy donors. It was with 60 Vbeta and 13 Jbeta primers that the PCR ran. Sequenced by immunoSEQ multiplex PCR; TCRdb stores in-frame clones only, minus some. The data hold about 160,000 clones, with roughly 79% observed a single time. Specimen: PBMCs. The receptor set was obtained from a man in his forties or fifties in good health and CMV-seronegative.

The chain links TRBV28 to TRBJ2-1; a possible D gene is TRBD1 (6 bases). V lost 7 bases, J lost 6 bases, and 16 bases lay in between. The CDR3 runs to 14 residues. Germline V gene sequence: CDR1 MDHEN, CDR2 SYDVKM. The CDR3 nucleotides are TGTGCCAGCACCGCGACACAGGGCCTCAATGAGCAGTTCTTC. Amino acid sequence: CASTATQGLNEQFF.

The chain recombines TRBV5-1 with TRBJ2-3; D is perhaps TRBD2 (6 bases). CDR3 length: 13 residues. Trimming cost V 7 bases and J 0 bases, with 9 bases left between them. CDR1 is SGHRS and CDR2 is YFSETQ in the germline V gene. Here the CDR3 reads CASGGVSTDTQYF. DNA for the CDR3: TGCGCCAGCGGAGGGGTTAGCACAGATACGCAGTATTTT.

This clone was counted only a few times. This sequence joins TRBV9 and TRBJ2-3; D unresolved. The CDR3 contains 15 residues. From germline, CDR1 is SGDLS and CDR2 YYNGEE. V lost 3 bases to trimming and J lost 2 bases, with 13 bases between them. This CDR3 reads CASSGFLGPTDTQYF. In nucleotides, the CDR3 is TGTGCCAGCAGCGGATTCCTAGGCCCCACAGATACGCAGTATTTT.

On this clone: The junction and the germline gene differ at one end; a read error may be behind it. V usage is TRBV11-2 and J usage is TRBJ2-6, with D perhaps matching TRBD2 (7 bases). The V gene's germline CDR1 is SGHAT and CDR2 FQNNGV. CDR3 size: 18 residues. DNA for the CDR3: TGTGCCAGCAGCTCCCCCGTCTTCCCTGCCCGGGGGGCCAACGGCCTGACTTTC. It encodes CASSSPVFPARGANGLTF.

V and J are TRBV7-9 and TRBJ1-3; 9 bases match TRBD1. CDR3 length equals 17 residues. The ends lost 4 bases at V and 4 bases at J; junction bases unmatched: 11. Germline-derived CDR1 and CDR2 are SEHNR and FQNEAQ (reference sequence). CDR3 region: CASSWDRARAAGNTIYF. In nucleotides, the CDR3 is TGTGCCAGCAGCTGGGACAGGGCCCGCGCAGCAGGAAACACCATATATTTT.

This rearrangement joins TRBV10-3 to TRBJ2-2; D not resolved. Germline-derived CDR1 and CDR2 are ENHRY and SYGVKD. V lost 4 bases and J lost 7, with 10 bases in between. This CDR3 has 13 amino acids. Written as DNA, the CDR3 is TGTGCCATCAGTGGGTTCAAACTCGGGGAGCTGTTTTTT. As protein: CAISGFKLGELFF.

The chain links TRBV6-1 to TRBJ2-1; 12 nucleotides line up with TRBD2. The CDR3 runs 19 residues. V shed 0 bases, J shed 1 base, and the junction held 7 bases outside the gene matches. Germline assignment: CDR1 MNHNS and CDR2 SASEGT. CDR3 in amino acids: CASSEAPSGRAASYNEQFF. In DNA, the CDR3 is TGTGCCAGCAGTGAAGCTCCTAGCGGGAGGGCCGCTTCCTACAATGAGCAGTTCTTC.

CDR3 sequence: CASSPSDRRTEAFF. Written as DNA, the CDR3 is TGTGCCAGCTCTCCTTCGGACAGGCGGACTGAAGCTTTCTTT. The chain carries TRBV18 and TRBJ1-1; 7 nucleotides match TRBD1. The germline V gene has CDR1 KGHSH and CDR2 LQKENI. V gave up 6 bases and J gave up 5 bases; unmatched junction bases: 9. The CDR3 consists of 14 residues.

The table lists this clone with a few counts. The rearrangement uses TRBV19 and TRBJ1-5; 8 bases are a match to TRBD1. After removal of 6 bases from V and 2 bases from J, the junction contained 0 bases not matched to a gene. Per germline, CDR1 LNHDA and CDR2 SQIVND (reference sequence). The CDR3 loop spans 13 amino acids. In DNA form, the CDR3 reads TGTGCCAGTAGGGACAGGGGCAATCAGCCCCAGCATTTT. Encoded protein: CASRDRGNQPQHF.

This clone was observed a single time. V is TRBV30 and J is TRBJ2-3; 8 bases match TRBD1. Germline V gene lookup returns CDR1 GTSNPN and CDR2 SVGIG (reference sequence). J gave up 3 bases and V 3 bases, and 8 bases lay outside the gene matches. There are 15 residues in the CDR3. In DNA, the CDR3 is TGTGCCTGGAGGGAATACAGGGGGTGGACAGATACGCAGTATTTT. The encoded protein is CAWREYRGWTDTQYF. The full variable domain, its missing parts supplied by reference TRBV30 and TRBJ2-3, is SQTIHQWPATLVQPVGSPLSLECTVEGTSNPNLYWYRQAAGRGLQLLFYSVGIGQISSEVPQNLSASRPQDRQFILSSKKLLLSDSGFYLCAWREYRGWTDTQYFGPGTRLTVL.

Worth noting for this clone: This specimen includes other DNA sequences encoding the same CDR3. V is TRBV27 and J is TRBJ1-1, with D tentatively TRBD1 (5 bases). There are 14 residues in the CDR3. Germline CDR1 and CDR2: MNHEY and SMNVEV (reference sequence). Trimming stripped 3 bases from V and 1 base from J, with 9 bases between. The CDR3 is CASSFRVGNTEAFF. CDR3 DNA sequence: TGTGCCAGCAGTTTCAGGGTAGGGAACACTGAAGCTTTCTTT.

The chain carries TRBV5-6 and TRBJ1-2, with 8 bases lining up with TRBD1. Germline-derived CDR1 and CDR2 are SGHDT and YYEEEE. The CDR3 is made up of 16 amino acids. J gave up 6 bases and V 2 bases, and 12 bases lay outside the gene matches. The CDR3 loop reads CASSLAMDRVRHGYTF. CDR3 DNA: TGTGCCAGCAGCTTAGCCATGGACAGGGTTAGGCATGGCTACACCTTC.

This clone appeared once. The gene calls are TRBV5-1 and TRBJ1-1, with TRBD1 matching over 9 bases. V shed 4 bases and J 5 bases; nucleotides not matched to a gene: 9. This CDR3 spans 15 amino acids. Germline V gene data show CDR1 as SGHRS and CDR2 as YFSETQ. CDR3 nucleotides: TGCGCCAGCAGCCTATCGACAGGGGGAGGGACTGAAGCTTTCTTT. Its translation: CASSLSTGGGTEAFF.